This is a list of T cell receptor beta chains from one sample in a study of blood T cell repertoires in COVID-19. The repertoire was sequenced with immunoSEQ multiplex PCR; TCRdb's copy has only in-frame clones and lacks some. The data hold around 300,000 clones, with 88% observed a single time. Sequenced material: PBMCs or T cells enriched from blood (not recorded which). These receptors all stem from a woman aged 25 to 39 who had recovered from COVID-19. Each CDR3 is given with its conserved first and last residue. D genes are given only for firm matches. Clone size is stated in some rows and not others, as once, few, many or a class when expanded.

V gene	J gene	D gene	clone size	CDR3 DNA	CDR3 protein
TRBV7-9	TRBJ2-3	-	-	TGTGCCAGCAGCCCCTTGGCCAGGACAGATACGCAGTATTTT	CASSPLARTDTQYF
TRBV9	TRBJ2-3	-	-	TGTGCCAGCAGCGTAGGGAGGAAGACAGATACGCAGTATTTT	CASSVGRKTDTQYF
TRBV10-3	TRBJ1-1	-	-	TGTGCCATCAGTTCAGGGTCCCGACTGAACACTGAAGCTTTCTTT	CAISSGSRLNTEAFF
TRBV27	TRBJ2-6	-	-	TGTGCCAGCAGTTTACGGCGGGGCCATGGGGCCAACGTCCTGACTTTC	CASSLRRGHGANVLTF
TRBV24-1	TRBJ2-2	-	once	TGTGCCACCAGTGCCCCGGGACTCGCGAACACCGGGGAGCTGTTTTTT	CATSAPGLANTGELFF
TRBV19	TRBJ2-6	-	-	TGTGCCAGTAGTATAGGTTTGGCGGGCGGGGCCAACGTCCTGACTTTC	CASSIGLAGGANVLTF
TRBV5-4	TRBJ2-2	-	-	TGTGCCAGCAGCGGGCAGCACCCCTTGGGCGGGGAGCTGTTTTTT	CASSGQHPLGGELFF
TRBV28	TRBJ1-1	TRBD1	-	TGTGCCAGCAGGATGACAGGGATGGTAGCTTTCTTT	CASRMTGMVAFF
TRBV15	TRBJ1-3	TRBD1	-	TGTGCCACCAGCAGAGCGGTGACAGGGGGAAACACCATATATTTT	CATSRAVTGGNTIYF
TRBV6-1	TRBJ1-5	TRBD1	once	TGTGCCAGCAGTGAGGAGGGGGCGCGCAATCAGCCCCAGCATTTT	CASSEEGARNQPQHF
TRBV11-1	TRBJ1-1	TRBD1	once	TGTGCCAGCAGCTCGACAGGGCGGACTGAAGCTTTCTTT	CASSSTGRTEAFF
TRBV27	TRBJ2-3	-	-	TGTGCCAGCAGTTTATCGGGGAGAGATACGCAGTATTTT	CASSLSGRDTQYF
TRBV6-1	TRBJ2-5	TRBD2	-	TGTGCCAGCAGTGAACAAGTTACTAGCGGGGGCTGGGACCAAGAGACCCAGTACTTC	CASSEQVTSGGWDQETQYF
TRBV27	TRBJ2-3	-	-	TGTGCCAGCACCCTGCTTGGACTAAACACAGATACGCAGTATTTT	CASTLLGLNTDTQYF
TRBV7-6	TRBJ2-7	TRBD2	-	TGTGCCAGCAGCTCGAACGGGGCTAGCGGGCTCTCCTACGAGCAGTACTTC	CASSSNGASGLSYEQYF
TRBV7-2	TRBJ2-7	TRBD2	-	TGTGCCAGCAGCCAAGTAAGGGTCGGGCGGGGGGCCTCCTACGAGCAGTACTTC	CASSQVRVGRGASYEQYF
TRBV9	TRBJ2-5	TRBD2	-	TGTGCCAGCAGCGGCAGCCGGGGGGAAACCCAGTACTTC	CASSGSRGETQYF
TRBV5-1	TRBJ2-5	-	once	TGCGCCAGCAGGTCCCCCGAGAAACGGGGGGAGACCCAGTACTTC	CASRSPEKRGETQYF
TRBV5-1	TRBJ2-1	TRBD1	-	TGCGCCAGCAGCTTGGTACAGGGGGCGCAATCCTACAATGAGCAGTTCTTC	CASSLVQGAQSYNEQFF
TRBV28	TRBJ2-2	TRBD2	-	TGTGCCACCGAAGTAGCGGGAGGAGACACCGGGGAGCTGTTTTTT	CATEVAGGDTGELFF
TRBV27	TRBJ2-1	TRBD2	-	TGTGCCAGCAGTTTAACCGGGAGGAATGAGCAGTTCTTC	CASSLTGRNEQFF
TRBV18	TRBJ2-7	-	-	TGTGCCAGCTCACCAGAGCTTAGCGGCTACGAGCAGTACTTC	CASSPELSGYEQYF
TRBV27	TRBJ2-1	TRBD2	few	TGTGCCAGCAGTTTATTATCTAGCGGGAGGGCGATCGTGGACAATGAGCAGTTCTTC	CASSLLSSGRAIVDNEQFF
TRBV18	TRBJ1-6	-	once	TGTGCCAGCTCACCAGAGTCGGGGAGCTCCTATAATTCACCCCTCCACTTT	CASSPESGSSYNSPLHF
TRBV5-1	TRBJ2-5	TRBD2	-	TGCGCCAGCAGCATACCAGCGGGGGGGGTAGAGACCCAGTACTTC	CASSIPAGGVETQYF
TRBV19	TRBJ2-1	TRBD1	-	TGTGCCAGTAGTTCCCGACAGGGGAGCTCCTACAATGAGCAGTTCTTC	CASSSRQGSSYNEQFF
TRBV7-9	TRBJ2-3	TRBD1	-	TGTGCCAGCAGCTTAGCCACTGGACTGGACAGGAGAGATACGCAGTATTTT	CASSLATGLDRRDTQYF
TRBV12-3/TRBV12-4	TRBJ1-1	-	-	TGTGCCAGCACCGACAGATACACTGAAGCTTTCTTT	CASTDRYTEAFF
TRBV4-3	TRBJ1-6	-	-	TGCGCCAGCAGCCTATTAACAGGAAATTATTCACCCCTCCACTTT	CASSLLTGNYSPLHF
TRBV11-2	TRBJ1-2	-	-	TGTGCCAGCAGCTTAGGGGTATTACAGGGAAACGGCTACACCTTC	CASSLGVLQGNGYTF
TRBV13	TRBJ2-3	TRBD2	once	TGTGCCAGCAGCTTACGGTTTAGCGGGGGCGCAGATACGCAGTATTTT	CASSLRFSGGADTQYF
TRBV10-1	TRBJ2-7	TRBD2	-	TGCGCCAGCAGTGAGTCTAGCGGGGGGGCCTCGTACGAGCAGTACTTC	CASSESSGGASYEQYF
TRBV9	TRBJ2-5	TRBD2	few	TGTGCCAGCAGCGTAGCCAGCGGGGGGGCCGGGGAGACCCAGTACTTC	CASSVASGGAGETQYF
TRBV28	TRBJ2-7	TRBD1	-	TGTGCCAGCAGTTTTCGGACAGGGTCCTACGAGCAGTACTTC	CASSFRTGSYEQYF
TRBV28	TRBJ1-2	TRBD1	-	TGTGCCAGCAGAGGGGACAGGGCCTATGGCTACACCTTC	CASRGDRAYGYTF
TRBV28	TRBJ2-1	TRBD2	-	TGTGCCAGCAGTACGCTAACTAGCGGGAGGGGCAATGAGCAGTTCTTC	CASSTLTSGRGNEQFF
TRBV5-5	TRBJ2-7	TRBD1	-	TGTGCCAGCAACCCGGGACAGGGGATTCCCTACGAGCAGTACTTC	CASNPGQGIPYEQYF
TRBV30	TRBJ2-7	TRBD2	-	TGTGCCTGGAGTGTACTAGTTACCGTGGAGGCTAGCGGGACCTACGAGCAGTACTTC	CAWSVLVTVEASGTYEQYF
TRBV15	TRBJ1-6	-	few	TGTGCCACCAGCAGAGACCCGGGACAAATGTATTCACCCCTCCACTTT	CATSRDPGQMYSPLHF
TRBV30	TRBJ1-1	-	-	TGTGCCTGGAGTAAATCAGGGGATGCTGAAGCTTTCTTT	CAWSKSGDAEAFF
TRBV2	TRBJ2-4	TRBD1	-	TGTGCCAGCAGTACCGGGACAGGACCCCAAAACATTCAGTACTTC	CASSTGTGPQNIQYF
TRBV18	TRBJ2-1	TRBD2	-	TGTGCCAGCTCACCGGTTCGAGCGGGAGAAACCTACAATGAGCAGTTCTTC	CASSPVRAGETYNEQFF
TRBV19	TRBJ1-2	TRBD1	-	TGTGCCAGTAGCCAGTATCCACCTTGGGGCAGGGGGACCAATGGCTACACCTTC	CASSQYPPWGRGTNGYTF
TRBV27	TRBJ2-2	TRBD1	-	TGTGCCAGCAGGCAGGGGGCTACGCGGACCGGGGAGCTGTTTTTT	CASRQGATRTGELFF
TRBV19	TRBJ1-1	-	-	TGTGCCAGTAGTCGCACGGGCCTCGCCGGGGGAACGCCGGAAGCTTTCTTT	CASSRTGLAGGTPEAFF
TRBV5-4	TRBJ1-3	-	-	TGTGCCAGCAGCCCCGAGTGGTCCTCTGGAAACACCATATATTTT	CASSPEWSSGNTIYF
TRBV2	TRBJ1-4	-	-	TGTGCCAGCAGTGAACTTTCGGGGGTTTGGGAAAAACTGTTTTTT	CASSELSGVWEKLFF
TRBV19	TRBJ2-1	-	once	TGTGCCAGTAGTATAAGGGGCGGCGAGCAGTTCTTC	CASSIRGGEQFF
TRBV10-3	TRBJ2-1	TRBD2	once	TGTGCCATCAGTGACGTGGGGGGGGTATCGAACAATGAGCAGTTCTTC	CAISDVGGVSNNEQFF
TRBV11-3	TRBJ2-5	-	-	TGTGCCAGCGCCCAGACAGTCCAAGAGACCCAGTACTTC	CASAQTVQETQYF
TRBV19	TRBJ2-7	TRBD2	-	TGTGCCAGTAGTAAGACTAGCGGGGGGGCCTACGAGCAGTACTTC	CASSKTSGGAYEQYF
TRBV6-5	TRBJ1-1	-	-	TGTGCCAGCAGTCGGACAGTCACTGAAGCTTTCTTT	CASSRTVTEAFF
TRBV7-9	TRBJ2-3	TRBD2	few	TGTGCCAGCAGGAAGGCGGGGGCGCAGTATTTT	CASRKAGAQYF
TRBV28	TRBJ1-3	-	-	TGTGCCAGCAGCCCTAATTATCGGGTAAACACCATATATTTT	CASSPNYRVNTIYF
TRBV5-6	TRBJ1-3	-	-	TGTGCCAGCAGCTTGGGAGCCAGGGTGGCGGGAAACACCATATATTTT	CASSLGARVAGNTIYF